This TCR beta chain was obtained from a study of blood T cell repertoires in COVID-19. About the research overall: Sites across the United States, Italy and Spain contributed samples from acute and convalescent COVID-19. Sample material is recorded as cDNA or gDNA derived from T cells, B-cell-depleted T cells, or PBMCs.

The protocol was immunoSEQ multiplex PCR, while the TCRdb copy is restricted to in-frame clones and leaves out a portion. The table shows approximately 390,000 clones, with 90% occurring only once. V lost 7 bases to trimming and J lost 5 bases, with 14 bases between them. There are 12 residues in the CDR3. Germline V gene data show CDR1 as SQVTM and CDR2 as ANQGSEA. The specimen sequenced was peripheral blood. The chain employs TRBV29-1 and TRBJ1-1; D ambiguous. This receptor was taken from a man between 18 and 29 years old with active or convalescent COVID-19. CDR3 residues: CSAPGSKTEAFF. The CDR3 coding sequence is TGCAGCGCCCCCGGGTCCAAAACTGAAGCTTTCTTT.